Each of the 8 T cell receptor beta chains below was sequenced from the same sample in a study of CD8 T cells in Susac syndrome. Random hexamers primed reverse transcription of about 0.5 to 1 ug RNA. A single record per CDR3 protein comes from TCRdb applying MiXCR to the immunoSEQ multiplex PCR reads. The sample lists 95,000 to 150,000 distinct CDR3 sequences, around 96% seen once, with less than 0.15% in the top ten. The sample was CD4+ T cells from PBMCs. These receptors all come from a human donor with Susac syndrome.

This clonotype is a singleton in its sample. The V and J genes are TRBV12-3 or TRBV12-4 and TRBJ2-7, with 8 bases matching TRBD2. The length of the CDR3 is 15 residues. The V and J ends lost 7 bases and 1 base, in that order; junction bases with no gene match: 9. The CDR3 loop reads CASMTAGGLSYEQYF. The DNA for the CDR3 is TGTGCCAGCATGACTGCGGGAGGTCTGTCCTACGAGCAGTACTTC.

The rearrangement uses TRBV4-1 and TRBJ2-1; D is possibly TRBD1 or TRBD2 (5 bases each). The CDR3 runs to 14 residues. The germline gives CDR1 MGHRA, CDR2 YSYEKL. V was trimmed by 1 base and J by 8 bases, leaving 12 bases between them. The CDR3 DNA is TGCGCCAGCAGCCAAGTGGGGGAATGGGATGAGCAGTTCTTC. It codes for CASSQVGEWDEQFF.

This chain connects TRBV7-3 to TRBJ2-2; D is uncertain. V was shortened by 5 bases and J by 5 bases, with 6 bases between the two germline ends. CDR1 and CDR2 (germline): SGHTA, FQGTGA. This CDR3 contains 12 residues. The CDR3 region has the DNA TGTGCCAGCAGCATACGTACCGGGGAGCTGTTTTTT. It yields the protein CASSIRTGELFF.

This clonotype came up once. The chain is built from TRBV7-2 and TRBJ1-4; 9 bases agree with TRBD1. Germline CDR1 and CDR2: SGHTA and FQGNSA. Germline trimming cut 2 bases from V and 5 bases from J; bases unmatched to any gene: 3. The CDR3 length is 15 residues. CDR3 protein: CASSLKTGGNEKLFF. The CDR3 DNA reads as TGTGCCAGCAGCTTAAAGACAGGGGGGAATGAAAAACTGTTTTTT.

The chain uses TRBV24-1 and TRBJ2-1; the D is unclear. Deletions cut 5 bases from V and 5 bases from J, with 3 bases between. Germline-derived CDR1 and CDR2 are KGHDR and SFDVKD. This CDR3 has 11 residues. The CDR3 DNA reads as TGTGCCACCAGTGGAAACAATGAGCAGTTCTTC. It translates to CATSGNNEQFF.

The CDR3, as DNA: TGTGCCAGCAGTTTGATTAAGGGAGGTGAAGCTTTCTTT. It is translated as CASSLIKGGEAFF. J is TRBJ1-1 and V is TRBV28, with D uncertain. Germline assignment: CDR1 MDHEN and CDR2 SYDVKM. The CDR3 loop spans 13 amino acids. Between the trimmed V and J ends, which lost 3 bases and 7 bases, there was a span of 12 bases.

This CDR3 is CASSQDRTSGVNEQFF. The DNA of the CDR3 is TGTGCCAGCAGCCAAGATCGCACTAGCGGGGTCAATGAGCAGTTCTTC. The chain is built from TRBV4-2 and TRBJ2-1; 10 nucleotides agree with TRBD2. The CDR3 spans 16 residues. Trimming removed 0 bases from V and 6 bases from J; junction bases left unmatched: 5. Germline CDR1 reads LGHNA; CDR2 reads YNFKEQ.

The V and J genes are TRBV30 and TRBJ1-5; 8 bases are a match to TRBD1. V lost 2 bases and J lost 7; bases outside the gene matches: 7. Per the germline V gene, CDR1 is GTSNPN and CDR2 is SVGIG (reference sequence). This CDR3 spans 14 amino acids. The CDR3 here is CAWSTGQGKQPQHF. The CDR3 DNA reads as TGTGCCTGGAGTACAGGACAGGGTAAACAGCCCCAGCATTTT.